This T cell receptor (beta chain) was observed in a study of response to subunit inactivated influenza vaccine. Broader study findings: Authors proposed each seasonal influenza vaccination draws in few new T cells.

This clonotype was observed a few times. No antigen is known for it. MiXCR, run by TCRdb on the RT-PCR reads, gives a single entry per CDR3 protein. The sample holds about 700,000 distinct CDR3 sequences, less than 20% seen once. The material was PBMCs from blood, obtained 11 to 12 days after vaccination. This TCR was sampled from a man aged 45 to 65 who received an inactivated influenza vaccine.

CDR3 region: CASSIKTGNEQFF. For the CDR3, the DNA is TGTGCCAGCAGCATCAAGACAGGGAATGAGCAGTTCTTC. The V and J genes are TRBV7-2 and TRBJ2-1; 7 positions agree with TRBD1. Germline assignment: CDR1 SGHTA and CDR2 FQGNSA. The CDR3 length is 13 residues. The ends lost 5 bases at V and 7 bases at J; junction bases unmatched: 5.